This T cell receptor (beta chain) was identified in a study of T cells in Graves' hyperthyroidism and ophthalmopathy. Study-level findings and limits: In the blood, most expanded thyroid clonotypes above 0.001 appeared as well.

Lactation, pregnancy, other autoimmune disease or uncontrolled infection led to exclusion of patients. As to this clonotype: Its antigen is not identified.

Looked up from germline, CDR1 is SGHRS and CDR2 is YFSETQ. The CDR3 totals 14 residues. V trimming: 3 bases; J trimming: 9 bases; junction bases outside the gene matches: 9. Amplified TCR beta CDR3 regions came from RNA transcripts. Researchers ran a first-round RT-PCR on the TCR CDR3 using the HTBI primer set. TCRdb analysed the multiplex PCR reads with MiXCR anew, one entry per CDR3 protein. The sample contains some 490,000 distinct CDR3 sequences, roughly 22% of which appear only once. This TCR derives from a woman in her seventies with Graves' ophthalmopathy. The chain recombines TRBV5-1 with TRBJ2-7; 10 bases match TRBD1. Specimen: blood. The chain's CDR3 is CASSSAGTGDVQYF. The CDR3 nucleotides read TGCGCCAGCAGCTCCGCCGGGACAGGGGACGTGCAGTACTTC.